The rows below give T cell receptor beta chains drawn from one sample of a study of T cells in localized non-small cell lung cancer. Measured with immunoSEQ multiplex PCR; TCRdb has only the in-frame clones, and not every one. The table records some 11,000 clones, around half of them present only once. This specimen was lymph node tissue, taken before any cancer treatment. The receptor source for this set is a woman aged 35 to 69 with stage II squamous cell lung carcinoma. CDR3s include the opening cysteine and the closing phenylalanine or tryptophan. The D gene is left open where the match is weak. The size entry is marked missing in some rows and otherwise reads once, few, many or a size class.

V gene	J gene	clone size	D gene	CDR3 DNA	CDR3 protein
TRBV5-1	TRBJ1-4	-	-	TGCGCCAGCAGCTGGGACCCACCCGAAGCTAATGAAAAACTGTTTTTT	CASSWDPPEANEKLFF
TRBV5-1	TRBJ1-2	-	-	TGCGCCAGCAGAGGGTCCAGCGCCTTTAACTATGGCTACACCTTC	CASRGSSAFNYGYTF
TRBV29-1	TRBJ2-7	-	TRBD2	TGCAGCGTTCTTAGCGGGAGGTACGAGCAGTACTTC	CSVLSGRYEQYF
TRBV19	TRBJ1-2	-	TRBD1	TGTGCCAGTACCCCGGGACAGGTTACCTATGGCTACACCTTC	CASTPGQVTYGYTF
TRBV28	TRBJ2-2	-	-	TGTGCCAGCAGTAACCGACGGCCGAACACCGGGGAGCTGTTTTTT	CASSNRRPNTGELFF
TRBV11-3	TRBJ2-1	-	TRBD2	TGTGCCAGCAGCCCGGGACTAGCGGGAGGAAATGAGCAGTTCTTC	CASSPGLAGGNEQFF
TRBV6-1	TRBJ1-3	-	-	TGTGCCAGCAGTGAAGGGGGCAGAAACACCATATATTTT	CASSEGGRNTIYF
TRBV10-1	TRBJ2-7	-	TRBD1	TGCGCCAGCAGTGATGGGACAGGGACATACGAGCAGTACTTC	CASSDGTGTYEQYF
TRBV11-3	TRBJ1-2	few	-	TGTGCCAGCAGCTTAGTAAATCGGGGCTCTGGCTACACCTTC	CASSLVNRGSGYTF
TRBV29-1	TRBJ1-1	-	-	TGCAGCTTTGAGGGTGCCCATGGGAACACTGAAGCTTTCTTT	CSFEGAHGNTEAFF
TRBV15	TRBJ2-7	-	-	TGTGCCACCAGCAGAGTCCCCGGGATCCCCTACGAGCAGTATTTC	CATSRVPGIPYEQYF
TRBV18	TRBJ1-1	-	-	TGTGCCAGCTCACTGGGCGGGTCCAGGTTAAACACTGAAGCTTTCTTT	CASSLGGSRLNTEAFF
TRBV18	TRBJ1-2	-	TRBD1	TGTGCCAGCTCACCCGACAGGGACGGCTACACCTTC	CASSPDRDGYTF
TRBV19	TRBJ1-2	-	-	TGTGCCAGTAGTCCCCACACCTTAACAGGGTGGAGTAGCTATGGCTACACCTTC	CASSPHTLTGWSSYGYTF
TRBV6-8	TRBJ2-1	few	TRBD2	TGTGCCAGCAGTTACGATGGGACTAGTAAGTTCTTC	CASSYDGTSKFF
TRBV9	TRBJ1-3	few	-	TGTGCCAGCAGCGCGAACAGCGGAAACACCATATATTTT	CASSANSGNTIYF
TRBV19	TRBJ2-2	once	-	TGTGCCAGCGATAGAGGGGTGGTTCCCGGGGAGCTGTTTTTT	CASDRGVVPGELFF
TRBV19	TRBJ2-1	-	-	TGTGCCAGTAGTATGTATCAGTCCTACAATGAGCAGTTCTTC	CASSMYQSYNEQFF